The T cell receptor (beta chain) under discussion was sequenced for a study of T cell responses to AZD1222 COVID-19 vaccine. Clones were read by immunoSEQ multiplex PCR, and TCRdb kept only the in-frame ones, dropping some. The data show under 150,000 clones, about nine tenths seen once. V dropped 4 bases and J dropped 5 bases, with 15 bases sitting between them. The CDR3 consists of 15 residues. Germline values: CDR1 SGHRS, CDR2 YFSETQ. The specimen comprised peripheral blood, sampled 28 days after the second AZD1222 dose. V usage is TRBV5-1 and J usage is TRBJ1-4; tentative D call: TRBD1 (5 bases). This clonotype was obtained from an adult who received the AZD1222 COVID-19 vaccine. CDR3 loop: CASSPRPGRNEKLFF. As DNA, the CDR3 is TGCGCCAGCAGCCCACGACCGGGACGGAATGAAAAACTGTTTTTT. Full variable domain (outside the CDR3, taken from reference TRBV5-1 and TRBJ1-4): KAGVTQTPRYLIKTRGQQVTLSCSPISGHRSVSWYQQTPGQGLQFLFEYFSETQRNKGNFPGRFSGRQFSNSRSEMNVSTLELGDSALYLCASSPRPGRNEKLFFGSGTQLSVL.